The 21 T cell receptor beta chains reported below all come from one sample, sequenced in a study of cytomegalovirus exposure and HLA in healthy donors. The PCR used 60 Vbeta and 13 Jbeta primers. The protocol was immunoSEQ multiplex PCR, while the TCRdb copy is restricted to in-frame clones and leaves out a portion. The repertoire holds 150,000 to 200,000 clones, 9.5% to 15% seen once, with over 6.5% in the top ten. Material: PBMCs. The receptors shown here come from a man aged 45-65 years in good health and CMV-seropositive.

The V gene is TRBV5-6, the J gene TRBJ2-1; TRBD1 is a possible D gene (5 bases). CDR1 is SGHDT, CDR2 YYEEEE, per germline. This CDR3 comprises 15 residues. V was cut by 2 bases and J by 1 base, with 10 bases left in between. For the CDR3, the DNA is TGTGCCAGCAGCTTTAGGGGCGCATCCTACAATGAGCAGTTCTTC. Translating it yields CASSFRGASYNEQFF.

V is TRBV5-1 and J is TRBJ1-4; the D gene is possibly TRBD1 (5 bases). This CDR3 region has 16 residues. The ends were cut back, 4 bases at V and 5 bases at J, with 18 bases in the middle. Germline CDR1 is SGHRS and CDR2 is YFSETQ. CDR3 amino acids: CASSLSKGGDNEKLFF. The CDR3 region has the DNA TGCGCCAGCAGCCTCTCGAAGGGAGGGGACAATGAAAAACTGTTTTTT. The full variable domain, rest sourced from reference TRBV5-1 and TRBJ1-4, is KAGVTQTPRYLIKTRGQQVTLSCSPISGHRSVSWYQQTPGQGLQFLFEYFSETQRNKGNFPGRFSGRQFSNSRSEMNVSTLELGDSALYLCASSLSKGGDNEKLFFGSGTQLSVL.

This clone was detected only a few times. V is TRBV6-5 and J is TRBJ2-5; TRBD1 is a possible D gene (5 bases). This CDR3 contains 14 residues. V lost 8 bases and J 5 bases, leaving 18 bases between the germline ends. The V gene's germline CDR1 is MNHEY and CDR2 SVGAGI. The CDR3 region is CASGPRGSGETQYF. The DNA for the CDR3 is TGTGCCAGCGGCCCTAGGGGATCTGGGGAGACCCAGTACTTC.

This clone was recorded a few times. The chain couples TRBV19 to TRBJ1-3; D is perhaps TRBD1 (6 bases). V shed 7 bases and J shed 1 base, with 26 bases lying between them. Per germline, CDR1 LNHDA and CDR2 SQIVND (reference sequence). The CDR3 runs to 19 residues. Here the CDR3 reads CASTLDSLGVIASGNTIYF. The CDR3 nucleotides read TGTGCCAGTACCTTGGACAGTCTTGGGGTGATAGCGTCTGGAAACACCATATATTTT.

The V and J genes are TRBV27 and TRBJ1-3, with TRBD1 matching over 7 bases. V lost 5 bases, J lost 0 bases, and 7 bases stayed unmatched. This CDR3 region has 16 residues. CDR1 is MNHEY, CDR2 SMNVEV, per germline (reference sequence). DNA of the CDR3: TGTGCCAGCAGTCAGGGGGACAGACACTCTGGAAACACCATATATTTT. Amino acid sequence: CASSQGDRHSGNTIYF.

This clone turned up a few times. The CDR3 DNA reads as TGCGCCAGCAGCCAAGTTGCGCAGAGGGCCGGGGAGCTGTTTTTT. This sequence encodes CASSQVAQRAGELFF. This chain links TRBV4-3 with TRBJ2-2; possible D gene TRBD2, 5 bases. Trimming took 1 base from V and 6 from J, leaving 12 bases between them. Germline V gene lookup returns CDR1 LGHNA and CDR2 YSLEER. The CDR3 totals 15 residues.

This chain links TRBV2 with TRBJ2-1, with D perhaps TRBD2 (6 bases). The length of the CDR3 is 13 residues. V lost 4 bases, J lost 3 bases, and 7 bases lay in between. CDR1 is SNHLY, CDR2 FYNNEI, per germline. The CDR3 region is CASSVGGYNEQFF. The CDR3 nucleotides are TGTGCCAGCAGTGTCGGGGGCTACAATGAGCAGTTCTTC.

This clone has more than one count but fewer than ten. The chain combines TRBV5-6 with TRBJ2-3, with a possible D match to TRBD2 (6 bases). CDR1 and CDR2 (germline): SGHDT, YYEEEE. The CDR3 is 15 amino acids. Trimming removed 0 bases from V and 3 bases from J, with 11 bases in between. CDR3 nucleotide sequence: TGTGCCAGCAGCTTGGCACTGGGAGGAACAGATACGCAGTATTTT. Amino acid sequence: CASSLALGGTDTQYF.

This chain links TRBV19 with TRBJ1-2, with 11 positions matching TRBD1. Germline CDR1 LNHDA, CDR2 SQIVND (reference sequence). Losses at the gene ends were 5 bases for V and 5 bases for J; bases not matched to a gene: 13. The CDR3 extends over 17 amino acids. CDR3 nucleotide sequence: TGTGCCAGTAGTCCAGGGGACAGGGGGGCAGGTGGATATGGCTACACCTTC. Protein: CASSPGDRGAGGYGYTF.

This clone was observed a handful of times. V usage is TRBV2 and J usage is TRBJ2-1; TRBD2 is a possible D gene (7 bases). In germline, CDR1 is SNHLY, CDR2 FYNNEI. The CDR3 is 13 amino acids. Between the trimmed V and J ends, which lost 0 bases and 13 bases, there was a span of 13 bases. The CDR3 region has the DNA TGTGCCAGCAGTGAAGCAAGGGGGGGGGACCAGTTCTTC. Translated: CASSEARGGDQFF.

The V and J genes are TRBV30 and TRBJ1-2; perhaps TRBD1 as D (6 bases). CDR3 size: 13 residues. The V gene lost 7 bases and the J gene lost 7 bases, with 19 bases spanning the gap. Germline lookup yields CDR1 GTSNPN and CDR2 SVGIG (reference sequence). CDR3 protein: CASPSRGASGYTF. The CDR3 DNA reads TGTGCCTCCCCCTCACGGGGGGCATCTGGCTACACCTTC.

This clone was counted between two and nine times. This specimen includes other DNA sequences encoding the same CDR3. The V call is TRBV15, the J call TRBJ2-7; 7 positions agree with TRBD1. Germline V lookup: CDR1 LNHNV, CDR2 YYDKDF (reference sequence). The ends lost 1 base at V and 1 base at J; junction bases unmatched: 1. This CDR3 comprises 14 residues. This CDR3 reads CATSRGTGSYEQYV. In DNA form, the CDR3 reads TGTGCCACCAGCAGAGGGACAGGTTCCTACGAGCAGTACGTC.

CDR3 bases: TGTGCCAGCAGCACCGGGACAGCGATCTATGGCTACACCTTC. Protein product: CASSTGTAIYGYTF. This chain joins TRBV6-5 and TRBJ1-2; 7 bases align to TRBD1. With 6 bases clipped from V and 4 bases from J, the junction kept 8 bases outside the gene matches. The germline CDR1 and CDR2 sequences are MNHEY and SVGAGI. This CDR3 is built from 14 residues.

This clone showed up just a few times. The V call is TRBV7-8, the J call TRBJ1-1; D remains ambiguous. CDR1 SGHVS and CDR2 FQNEAQ come from the germline V gene. The CDR3 is 14 amino acids. V shed 4 bases and J shed 3 bases, with 12 bases lying between them. CDR3: CASSSTQVYTEAFF. The CDR3 DNA reads as TGTGCCAGCAGCTCCACCCAGGTTTACACTGAAGCTTTCTTT.

This clone occurred a few times. CDR3 amino acids: CASSLWGTAKATQYF. The CDR3 DNA reads as TGTGCCAGCAGTTTATGGGGGACAGCGAAAGCAACGCAGTATTTT. The chain recombines TRBV28 with TRBJ2-3; 7 bases are shared with TRBD1. The CDR3 is made up of 15 amino acids. Germline V gene data show CDR1 as MDHEN and CDR2 as SYDVKM. With V trimmed by 0 bases and J by 9 bases, 9 bases remained unmatched.

V is TRBV4-1 and J is TRBJ1-2; D possibly corresponds to TRBD1 (6 bases). In germline, CDR1 is MGHRA, CDR2 YSYEKL. Trimming took off 1 base at V and 7 bases at J, with 19 bases between the two ends. The length of the CDR3 is 16 residues. CDR3 nucleotides: TGCGCCAGCAGCCAAGTAAAGGCCGCCGGGACAAGTGGCTACACCTTC. Translating it yields CASSQVKAAGTSGYTF.

This clone turned up a few times. This CDR3 is CASSPDSSYGYTF. The CDR3 region has the DNA TGTGCCAGCTCACCGGACAGTAGCTATGGCTACACCTTC. V and J are TRBV18 and TRBJ1-2; perhaps TRBD1 as D (6 bases). Trimming pared 3 bases from V and 4 bases from J, leaving 9 bases between. The CDR3 sequence is 13 residues long. Germline V CDR1 and CDR2: KGHSH, LQKENI.

This chain uses TRBV19 with TRBJ1-2, with 10 bases identical to TRBD1. CDR3 length equals 15 residues. The germline V gene encodes CDR1 LNHDA and CDR2 SQIVND (reference sequence). V lost 6 bases and J lost 8; bases outside the gene matches: 12. The CDR3 nucleotides read TGTGCCAGTAGATCCACCGGGACAGGGGAAGGCGGCTACACCTTC. Translating it yields CASRSTGTGEGGYTF.

V is TRBV11-3 and J is TRBJ2-6, with D perhaps TRBD1 (6 bases). The germline V gene encodes CDR1 SGHNT and CDR2 YENEEA. The CDR3 consists of 18 residues. Trimming shortened V by 2 bases and J by 1 base, and 15 bases separated the two germline ends. CDR3 nucleotides: TGTGCCAGCAGCTTATTCCGCAGTCAGGGGTCTGGGGCCAACGTCCTGACTTTC. This encodes CASSLFRSQGSGANVLTF.

The rearrangement joins TRBV14 to TRBJ1-4; 7 bases agree with TRBD1. The CDR3 runs 14 residues. Germline V gives CDR1 SGHDN, CDR2 FVKESK. V was clipped by 4 bases and J by 8 bases; unmatched bases: 7. The CDR3 sequence: CASSPTGTDEKLFF. DNA of the CDR3: TGTGCCAGCAGCCCGACAGGGACCGACGAAAAACTGTTTTTT.

This clone has more than one count but fewer than ten. This sequence joins TRBV6-1 and TRBJ1-3; TRBD1 matches at 7 bases. The V segment lost 4 bases and the J segment 4 bases; nucleotides outside the gene matches: 4. Germline CDR1 and CDR2: MNHNS and SASEGT. The length of the CDR3 is 14 residues. For the CDR3, the DNA is TGTGCCAGCAGTGGACAGGGTACGGGAAACACCATATATTTT. This gives the protein CASSGQGTGNTIYF.